This record covers a single T cell receptor (beta chain). Its cognate antigen is unknown. The sample originates from a study of identifying expanded T cells in peripheral blood. CDR1 and CDR2 from the germline V gene are LGHNA and YNFKEQ. J was trimmed by 6 bases and V by 4 bases; bases with no gene match: 8. This CDR3 is 15 amino acids long. Study-wide results and caveats: About 1.2 clones differed between technical replicates, versus about 16 and 19 over time. Clone count variance between approximately 2-week samples rose with total template count.

Collection occurred without any documented infections or immune events in donors. The repertoire was sequenced with immunoSEQ multiplex PCR; TCRdb's copy has only in-frame clones and lacks some. The table shows around 120,000 clones, with approximately 86% occurring only once. Sequenced: blood. The sequence was collected from a person between 18 and 75 years old in good health. This chain connects TRBV4-2 to TRBJ1-4, with 7 bases aligning to TRBD1. The DNA for the CDR3 is TGTGCCAGCAGCCCCAGGGGGGCTATCGATGAAAAACTGTTTTTT. Translation gives CASSPRGAIDEKLFF.